Listed below are T cell receptor beta chains from one sample, sequenced in a study of blood T cell repertoires in COVID-19. The repertoire was sequenced with immunoSEQ multiplex PCR; TCRdb's copy has only in-frame clones and lacks some. The table includes 80,000 or so clones, about 86% detected once. The sample consisted of peripheral blood. These receptors all come from a human donor in a cohort sampled during active COVID-19. Each CDR3 is given with its conserved first and last residue. A D gene is named only where the DNA matches it firmly. Where a row states a size, it is once, few, many or the class of an expanded clone; other rows omit it.

V	J	size	D	DNA	CDR3
TRBV19	TRBJ2-5	few	TRBD1	TGTGCCAGTAGTATAGACTTGACAGGGGGGACCCAGTACTTC	CASSIDLTGGTQYF
TRBV6-5	TRBJ2-7	-	TRBD1	TGTGCCAGCACCAGCCGGGACAGGGGGTTAGGCGAGCAGTACTTC	CASTSRDRGLGEQYF
TRBV5-6	TRBJ2-1	-	TRBD2	TGTGCCAGCAGCTTGGGCGGGAGGGCCGAGGAGCAGTTCTTC	CASSLGGRAEEQFF
TRBV28	TRBJ2-7	-	TRBD2	TGTGCCAGCAGTCCTACGGGGAGCGGGAGAACCGAGCAGTACTTC	CASSPTGSGRTEQYF
TRBV30	TRBJ1-5	-	TRBD1	TGTGCCTGGGCTCTAACGGCTAGGGGGCAACATAGCAATCAGCCCCAGCATTTT	CAWALTARGQHSNQPQHF
TRBV4-2	TRBJ2-1	-	-	TGTGCCAGCAGCCAAGAAAACAGGGTGGCCTACAATGAGCAGTTCTTC	CASSQENRVAYNEQFF
TRBV29-1	TRBJ2-2	-	-	TGCAGCGTTGAAGAAAGGGACAAGAGAAACACCGGGGAGCTGTTTTTT	CSVEERDKRNTGELFF
TRBV12-5	TRBJ1-1	-	TRBD1	TGTGCTAGTGGTTTGTTTTACAGGGGCAAAAACACTGAAGCTTTCTTT	CASGLFYRGKNTEAFF
TRBV10-2	TRBJ1-2	-	-	TGCGCCAGCAATAGTAACAGAGACTATGGCTACACCTTC	CASNSNRDYGYTF
TRBV5-1	TRBJ1-3	once	-	TGCGCCAGCAGCTTGGACGACAGCCGCGTCTCTGGAAACACCATATATTTT	CASSLDDSRVSGNTIYF
TRBV9	TRBJ2-2	-	TRBD1	TGTGCCAGCAGCAAGGGACAGGGGGCGAACACCGGGGAGCTGTTTTTT	CASSKGQGANTGELFF
TRBV7-2	TRBJ2-7	-	TRBD1	TGTGCCAGCAGCTTAGTCAGGGGCAGGGGGCCCCACTACGAGCAGTACTTC	CASSLVRGRGPHYEQYF
TRBV29-1	TRBJ2-4	-	-	TGCAGCGTTGAGGGGGGTCGGGAGTTCATTCAGTACTTC	CSVEGGREFIQYF
TRBV5-1	TRBJ2-5	-	-	TGCGCCAGCAGTTCTGTATTGAGTCGAGAGACCCAGTACTTC	CASSSVLSRETQYF
TRBV4-2	TRBJ1-4	once	-	TGTGCCAGCAGCCAAGATCTAGGTTTCAATGAAAACCTGTTTTTT	CASSQDLGFNENLFF
TRBV28	TRBJ1-2	-	-	TGTGCCAGCAGTTTCAGGGGTTGGGACTATGGCTACACCTTC	CASSFRGWDYGYTF
TRBV3-1/TRBV3-2	TRBJ2-3	-	TRBD2	TGTGCCAGCAGCCCTTCGACTAGCGGGAGGTCGGATACGCAGTATTTT	CASSPSTSGRSDTQYF
TRBV11-1	TRBJ2-1	-	TRBD1	TGTGCCAGCAGCGCAAGAGGGACAGGGGTATTCGATGAGCAGTTCTTC	CASSARGTGVFDEQFF
TRBV18	TRBJ1-1	-	TRBD1	TGTGCCAGCTCACCAACAGGGGGTTCATCTGAAGCTTTCTTT	CASSPTGGSSEAFF
TRBV28	TRBJ1-2	-	-	TGTGCCAGCAGTCGGGGGGACGGCGGTGGCTACACCTTC	CASSRGDGGGYTF
TRBV10-3	TRBJ1-1	-	-	TGTGCCATCAGTGAGCCCCTCCAGGGGCAAACTGAAGCTTTCTTT	CAISEPLQGQTEAFF
TRBV18	TRBJ1-5	-	-	TGTGCCAGCTCACCAAGCTCAGGTTATGGCAATCAGCCCCAGCATTTT	CASSPSSGYGNQPQHF
TRBV5-1	TRBJ1-5	-	-	TGCGCCAGCAGCCTGGACAGCTACGATCAGCCCCAGCATTTT	CASSLDSYDQPQHF
TRBV7-3	TRBJ2-2	-	-	TGTGCCAGCAGCTTATTGCCCCAGACAGGTTCTTACACCGGGGAGCTGTTTTTT	CASSLLPQTGSYTGELFF
TRBV15	TRBJ2-7	-	TRBD1	TGTGCCACCAGCAGAGACCCGGCGGACAGGGGGTACGAGCAGTACTTC	CATSRDPADRGYEQYF